These T cell receptor beta chains were read from a single sample in a study of blood T cell repertoires in COVID-19. The repertoire was sequenced with immunoSEQ multiplex PCR; TCRdb's copy has only in-frame clones and lacks some. The sample records some 78,000 clones, roughly 87% being singletons. Material: peripheral blood. The receptor source for this set is a woman older than 75 with active or convalescent COVID-19. Each CDR3 is given with its conserved first and last residue. The D gene is left open where the match is weak. Expanded clones are given a class, and other clones once, few, many or no size at all.

TGTGCCAGCTCGGGACTAGCTTACGAGCAGTACTTC,CASSGLAYEQYF,TRBJ2-7,few,TRBV2,TRBD2
TGTGCTAGCAGCCCTGGAGGTCAAGAGACCCAGTACTTC,CASSPGGQETQYF,TRBJ2-5,NA,TRBV7-7,NA
TGTGCCAGCAGCTTCGGGGAAGGGAATGAGCAGTTCTTC,CASSFGEGNEQFF,TRBJ2-1,few,TRBV13,NA
TGTGCCAGCAGCCCGGAGGGGGGGGCAGCAACTAATGAAAAACTGTTTTTT,CASSPEGGAATNEKLFF,TRBJ1-4,NA,TRBV27,NA
TGCAGCGTAAGGACTAGCGGGAGCGTGGGCCCAGATACGCAGTATTTT,CSVRTSGSVGPDTQYF,TRBJ2-3,NA,TRBV29-1,TRBD2
TGTGCCGAGCGGGGGAGCCAAGACTATGGCTACACCTTC,CAERGSQDYGYTF,TRBJ1-2,few,TRBV7-2,NA
TGTGCCAGCAGCGTTCAAAGGGCCAACGTCCTGACTTTC,CASSVQRANVLTF,TRBJ2-6,NA,TRBV9,NA
TGCGCCAGCAGCTTGGCTCTAGCGGGGTCTCCATACAATGAGCAGTTCTTC,CASSLALAGSPYNEQFF,TRBJ2-1,NA,TRBV5-1,TRBD2
TGTGCCAGCAGTGAATCCGGGCGGGCCCGGCCCCAGTACTTC,CASSESGRARPQYF,TRBJ2-5,NA,TRBV6-1,NA
TGTGCCAGCAGCTTAGGGGGGGGTCGGGATACGCAGTATTTT,CASSLGGGRDTQYF,TRBJ2-3,NA,TRBV11-2,TRBD2
TGTGCCTGGAATGTCGGGGGTAACACTGAAGCTTTCTTT,CAWNVGGNTEAFF,TRBJ1-1,NA,TRBV30,NA
TGTGCCAGCGGGGTAGCGGGGGTCACCGGGGAGCTGTTTTTT,CASGVAGVTGELFF,TRBJ2-2,NA,TRBV9,TRBD2
TGTGCCAGCAGCCGCGACAGGGATCAGCCCCAGCATTTT,CASSRDRDQPQHF,TRBJ1-5,few,TRBV7-2,TRBD1
TGTGCCAGTAGTATAGATATAAGCAGGGGTATTACAGATACGCAGTATTTT,CASSIDISRGITDTQYF,TRBJ2-3,few,TRBV19,NA
TGTGCCAGTAACCCGTTTCCCCAGGATAACGAAGATACGCAGTATTTT,CASNPFPQDNEDTQYF,TRBJ2-3,NA,TRBV19,NA
TGTGCCAGCAGCCAAGATGGGGAGGGCACCTACAATGAGCAGTTCTTC,CASSQDGEGTYNEQFF,TRBJ2-1,NA,TRBV3-1/TRBV3-2,TRBD2
TGCGCCAGCAGCCAAGGGGTTGCCGGGAAGAACACTGAAGCTTTCTTT,CASSQGVAGKNTEAFF,TRBJ1-1,NA,TRBV4-3,NA
TGCGCCAGCAGCCGGCTGGCGGGGCCCGGCTACGAGCAGTACTTC,CASSRLAGPGYEQYF,TRBJ2-7,NA,TRBV5-1,NA
TGTGCCAGCAGCCAGGGGACAGGGGGCGGATTTCTAGCCAAAAACATTCAGTACTTC,CASSQGTGGGFLAKNIQYF,TRBJ2-4,few,TRBV4-2,TRBD1
TGTGCCATCAAAAAAACTAGTTTTGATACGCAGTATTTT,CAIKKTSFDTQYF,TRBJ2-3,once,TRBV10-3,NA
TGTGCCACCAGCAGAGATGTTTTAACGTCGGGCATTCAGTACTTC,CATSRDVLTSGIQYF,TRBJ2-4,NA,TRBV15,NA
TGTGCCAGCAGTTCGGGACTCCTGTACGAGCAGTACTTC,CASSSGLLYEQYF,TRBJ2-7,NA,TRBV2,NA
TGTGCCACCTTGGACAGGGAACACCTCGGAGCTTTCTTT,CATLDREHLGAFF,TRBJ1-1,NA,TRBV10-3,TRBD1
TGTGCCAGCAGCTTAGGCCAGTCTTGGAATTCACCCCTCCACTTT,CASSLGQSWNSPLHF,TRBJ1-6,NA,TRBV7-8,NA
TGCGCCAGCAGCTTTCTTCGGGAGACCCAGTACTTC,CASSFLRETQYF,TRBJ2-5,NA,TRBV5-1,NA
TGTGCCAGCAGTTTATGGACAGGGGGCATCTACGAGCAGTACTTC,CASSLWTGGIYEQYF,TRBJ2-7,NA,TRBV28,TRBD1
TGTGCCAGCAGCCCACGGACAGGGGGGACTGAAGCTTTCTTT,CASSPRTGGTEAFF,TRBJ1-1,NA,TRBV7-2,TRBD1
TGTGCCAGCAGCTCGACAGGGGAGGGAGAGACCCAGTACTTC,CASSSTGEGETQYF,TRBJ2-5,NA,TRBV7-9,NA
TGTGCCACCTTAACGGAGAGCACAGATACGCAGTATTTT,CATLTESTDTQYF,TRBJ2-3,NA,TRBV15,NA
TGTGCCAGCAGCGAGGGGTCGAGCATCTCTGGAAACACCATATATTTT,CASSEGSSISGNTIYF,TRBJ1-3,NA,TRBV9,NA
TGTGCCAGTAGTCTTAACCACAGGTACAATCAGCCCCAGCATTTT,CASSLNHRYNQPQHF,TRBJ1-5,few,TRBV19,NA
TGTGCCAGTAGTCTTCTACCCGGGACAGTATATGGCTACACCTTC,CASSLLPGTVYGYTF,TRBJ1-2,NA,TRBV19,TRBD1
TGTGCCAGCAGACTGACAGCCACAGATACGCAGTATTTT,CASRLTATDTQYF,TRBJ2-3,few,TRBV28,NA
TGTGCCAGCAGCCTGCTTGGACAGGGGAACTATGGCTACACCTTC,CASSLLGQGNYGYTF,TRBJ1-2,NA,TRBV5-6,TRBD1
TGTGCCACCAGCTCGGGGATGTATGAAAAACTGTTTTTT,CATSSGMYEKLFF,TRBJ1-4,few,TRBV15,NA
TGTGCCAGCTCACCGACAAGGGGGTATAGAGGTCTGTTCTTC,CASSPTRGYRGLFF,TRBJ2-4,NA,TRBV18,NA
TGTGCCTGGAGCGAGACAGGCACTGAAGCTTTCTTT,CAWSETGTEAFF,TRBJ1-1,NA,TRBV30,NA
TGTGCCAGCAGCTCCCTGGGCCTAGCGGGAAACGTGAACGAGCAGTACTTC,CASSSLGLAGNVNEQYF,TRBJ2-7,NA,TRBV11-2,TRBD2
TGTGCCAGCAGTGAAGCGGTACGACAGCTAAAAAACATTCAGTACTTC,CASSEAVRQLKNIQYF,TRBJ2-4,NA,TRBV6-1,NA
TGTGCCAGCAGTTTCCGTGACGAGGGGACTACATTC,CASSFRDEGTTF,TRBJ2-7,NA,TRBV28,TRBD2
TGTGCCAGCATGAAACAAGGACAGGCCTATAGCAATCAGCCCCAGCATTTT,CASMKQGQAYSNQPQHF,TRBJ1-5,NA,TRBV27,TRBD1
TGTGCCAGCTCGGACCGACCTGCGGGAGAGACCCAGTACTTC,CASSDRPAGETQYF,TRBJ2-5,NA,TRBV28,NA
TGCGCCAGCAGCTTAGATCAGACAGGCACCGAGCAGTACTTC,CASSLDQTGTEQYF,TRBJ2-7,NA,TRBV5-1,NA
TGTGCCAGCAGCTCGGTGACTAGCGGGAGGGTGGGCAATGAGCAGTTCTTC,CASSSVTSGRVGNEQFF,TRBJ2-1,NA,TRBV5-4,TRBD2
TGTGCCAGTGCGACGATGGGACAGCTTAATGAAAAACTGTTTTTT,CASATMGQLNEKLFF,TRBJ1-4,few,TRBV19,TRBD1
TGTGCCACGTCCCACCAGACAGGGGGGCAAGAGACCCAGTACTTC,CATSHQTGGQETQYF,TRBJ2-5,NA,TRBV28,TRBD1